This T cell receptor (beta chain) derives from a study of beta chain features in type 1 diabetes. Study-level information: Patients shared similar age, gender and cell yields with healthy donors. The study, taken as a whole, reports: The VDJ junctions of type 1 diabetes patients carried fewer insertions and more deletions. A definitive answer on HLA type influencing TCRB rearrangement was not reached here.

The whole isolated RNA underwent reverse transcription, so sequencing captured expressed TCRB transcripts. Produced via immunoSEQ multiplex PCR; TCRdb's table is partial and in-frame only. This sample has hundreds of thousands of clones, with around 13% found just once. Regarding this clone: Its antigen is unknown.

Germline V CDR1 and CDR2: SGHTA, FQGNSA. The CDR3 runs 14 residues. V lost 2 bases and J lost 3; bases outside the gene matches: 2. This chain connects TRBV7-2 to TRBJ2-3, with 7 bases lining up with TRBD2. Sequences were obtained from central memory CD4+ T cells from blood. The clonotype was recovered from a man aged 25-40 years in good health. Here the CDR3 reads CASSLTAGTDTQYF. CDR3 nucleotide sequence: TGTGCCAGCAGCTTAACAGCGGGGACAGATACGCAGTATTTT.